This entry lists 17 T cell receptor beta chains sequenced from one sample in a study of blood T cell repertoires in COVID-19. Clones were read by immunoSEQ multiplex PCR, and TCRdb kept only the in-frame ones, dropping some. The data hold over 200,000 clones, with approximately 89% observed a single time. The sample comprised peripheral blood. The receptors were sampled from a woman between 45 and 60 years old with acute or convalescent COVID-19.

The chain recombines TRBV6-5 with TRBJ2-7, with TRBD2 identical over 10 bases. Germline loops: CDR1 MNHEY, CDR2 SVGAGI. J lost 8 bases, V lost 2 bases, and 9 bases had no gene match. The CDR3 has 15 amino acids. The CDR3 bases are TGTGCCAGCAGTTACAGCCGTCTAGCGGGAGAAAAGCAGTACTTC. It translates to CASSYSRLAGEKQYF.

The CDR3 spells CSGGSSGGKNEKLFF. The DNA for the CDR3 is TGCAGCGGGGGCTCCTCCGGGGGTAAGAATGAAAAACTGTTTTTT. The chain is built from TRBV29-1 and TRBJ1-4; weak D call: TRBD1 (5 bases). The germline gives CDR1 SQVTM, CDR2 ANQGSEA. The CDR3 is 15 amino acids. Trimming shortened V by 7 bases and J by 5 bases, and 20 bases separated the two germline ends.

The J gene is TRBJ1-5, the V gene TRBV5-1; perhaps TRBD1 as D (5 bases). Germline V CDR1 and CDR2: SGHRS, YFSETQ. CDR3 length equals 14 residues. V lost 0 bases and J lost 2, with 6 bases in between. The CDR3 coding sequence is TGCGCCAGCAGCTTGGTAGGGGGCAATCAGCCCCAGCATTTT. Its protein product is CASSLVGGNQPQHF.

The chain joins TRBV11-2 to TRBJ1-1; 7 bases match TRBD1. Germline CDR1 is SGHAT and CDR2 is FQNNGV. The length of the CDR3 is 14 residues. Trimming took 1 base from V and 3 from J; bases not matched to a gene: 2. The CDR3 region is CASSLVGTDTEAFF. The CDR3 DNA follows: TGTGCCAGCAGCTTAGTCGGGACAGACACTGAAGCTTTCTTT.

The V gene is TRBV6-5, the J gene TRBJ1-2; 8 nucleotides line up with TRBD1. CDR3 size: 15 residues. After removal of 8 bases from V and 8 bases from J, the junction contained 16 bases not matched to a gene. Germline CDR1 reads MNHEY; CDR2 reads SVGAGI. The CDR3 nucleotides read TGTGCCAGCCGGAGGGGACAGGCGCAGGAGGGGGGCTACACCTTC. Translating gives CASRRGQAQEGGYTF.

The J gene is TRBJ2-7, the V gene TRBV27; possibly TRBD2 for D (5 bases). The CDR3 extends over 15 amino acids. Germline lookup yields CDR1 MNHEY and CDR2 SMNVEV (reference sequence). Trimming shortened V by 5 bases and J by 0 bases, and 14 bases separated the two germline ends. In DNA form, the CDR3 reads TGTGCCAGCAGTCGCGGGTCGGCGGGCTCCTACGAGCAGTACTTC. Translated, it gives CASSRGSAGSYEQYF.

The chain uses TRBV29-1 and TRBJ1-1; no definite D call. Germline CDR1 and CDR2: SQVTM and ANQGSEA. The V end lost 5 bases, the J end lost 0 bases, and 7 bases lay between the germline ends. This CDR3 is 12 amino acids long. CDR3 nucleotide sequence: TGCAGCGTTTCAGGTCTGAACACTGAAGCTTTCTTT. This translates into CSVSGLNTEAFF. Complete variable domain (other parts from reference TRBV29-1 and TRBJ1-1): SAVISQKPSRDICQRGTSLTIQCQVDSQVTMMFWYRQQPGQSLTLIATANQGSEATYESGFVIDKFPISRPNLTFSTLTVSNMSPEDSSIYLCSVSGLNTEAFFGQGTRLTVV.

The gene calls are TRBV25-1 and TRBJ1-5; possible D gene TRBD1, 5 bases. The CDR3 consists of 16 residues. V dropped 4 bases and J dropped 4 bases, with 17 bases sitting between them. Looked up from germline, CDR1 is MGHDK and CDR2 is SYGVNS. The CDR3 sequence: CASSAEGEGWNQPQHF. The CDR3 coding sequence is TGTGCCAGCAGTGCAGAAGGGGAGGGTTGGAATCAGCCCCAGCATTTT. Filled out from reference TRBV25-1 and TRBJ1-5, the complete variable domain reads EADIYQTPRYLVIGTGKKITLECSQTMGHDKMYWYQQDPGMELHLIHYSYGVNSTEKGDLSSESTVSRIRTEHFPLTLESARPSHTSQYLCASSAEGEGWNQPQHFGDGTRLSIL.

The CDR3 is CASSLVSGGYNEQFF. The CDR3 DNA sequence: TGCGCCAGCAGCTTGGTTAGCGGGGGGTACAATGAGCAGTTCTTC. J is TRBJ2-1 and V is TRBV5-1; the match to TRBD2 covers 10 bases. Germline CDR1 and CDR2: SGHRS and YFSETQ. V lost 0 bases to trimming and J lost 4 bases; unmatched junction nucleotides: 1. CDR3 length: 15 residues.

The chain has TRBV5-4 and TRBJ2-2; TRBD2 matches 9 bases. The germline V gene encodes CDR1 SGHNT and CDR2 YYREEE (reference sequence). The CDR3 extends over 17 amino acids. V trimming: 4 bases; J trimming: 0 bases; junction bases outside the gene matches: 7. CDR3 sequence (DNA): TGTGCCAGCAGCCCACCAGCGGGAGGACCGAACACCGGGGAGCTGTTTTTT. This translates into CASSPPAGGPNTGELFF.

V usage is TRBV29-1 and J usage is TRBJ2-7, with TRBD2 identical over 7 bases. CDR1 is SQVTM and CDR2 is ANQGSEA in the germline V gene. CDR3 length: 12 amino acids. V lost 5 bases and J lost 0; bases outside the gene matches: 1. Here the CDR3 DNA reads TGCAGCGTTCGGGGGGACTCCTACGAGCAGTACTTC. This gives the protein CSVRGDSYEQYF.

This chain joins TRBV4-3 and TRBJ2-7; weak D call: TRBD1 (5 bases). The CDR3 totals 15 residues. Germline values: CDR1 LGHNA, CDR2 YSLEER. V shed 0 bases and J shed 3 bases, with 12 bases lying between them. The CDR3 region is CASSQDRRGHYEQYF. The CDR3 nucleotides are TGCGCCAGCAGCCAAGATCGTAGAGGACACTACGAGCAGTACTTC.

CDR3 sequence (DNA): TGTGCCAGCAGCGTTCTGACAGGGGAGGCGGGAACGCAGTATTTT. This sequence encodes CASSVLTGEAGTQYF. The chain employs TRBV9 and TRBJ2-3; 8 positions match TRBD1. CDR3 length equals 15 residues. The germline gives CDR1 SGDLS, CDR2 YYNGEE. Unmatched junction bases numbered 11, after V lost 2 bases and J lost 9 bases.

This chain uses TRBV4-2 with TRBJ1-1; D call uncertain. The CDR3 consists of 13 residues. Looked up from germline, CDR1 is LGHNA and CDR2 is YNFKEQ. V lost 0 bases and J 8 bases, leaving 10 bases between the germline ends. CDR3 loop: CASSQDTGREAFF. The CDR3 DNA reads TGTGCCAGCAGCCAAGATACGGGGAGAGAAGCTTTCTTT.

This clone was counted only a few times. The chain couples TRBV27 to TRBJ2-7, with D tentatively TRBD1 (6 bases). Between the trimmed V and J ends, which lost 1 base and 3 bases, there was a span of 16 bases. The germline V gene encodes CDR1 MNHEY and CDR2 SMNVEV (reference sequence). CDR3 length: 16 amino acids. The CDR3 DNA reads TGTGCCAGCAGTTTATTATTTGGGGACACAGACTACGAGCAGTACTTC. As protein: CASSLLFGDTDYEQYF.

DNA for the CDR3: TGTGCCAGCTCACCAGTAACGAGACAAGCGAACACCGGGGAGCTGTTTTTT. As protein: CASSPVTRQANTGELFF. This sequence joins TRBV18 and TRBJ2-2; D gene unclear. The V gene lost 2 bases and the J gene lost 0 bases, with 13 bases spanning the gap. The CDR3 is made up of 17 amino acids. The germline V gene encodes CDR1 KGHSH and CDR2 LQKENI.

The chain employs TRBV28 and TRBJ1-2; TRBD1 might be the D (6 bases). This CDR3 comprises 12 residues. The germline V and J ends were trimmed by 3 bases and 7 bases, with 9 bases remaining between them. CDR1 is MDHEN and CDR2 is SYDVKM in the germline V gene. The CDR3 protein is CASSFLGAGYTF. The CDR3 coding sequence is TGTGCCAGCAGTTTCCTGGGGGCTGGCTACACCTTC.